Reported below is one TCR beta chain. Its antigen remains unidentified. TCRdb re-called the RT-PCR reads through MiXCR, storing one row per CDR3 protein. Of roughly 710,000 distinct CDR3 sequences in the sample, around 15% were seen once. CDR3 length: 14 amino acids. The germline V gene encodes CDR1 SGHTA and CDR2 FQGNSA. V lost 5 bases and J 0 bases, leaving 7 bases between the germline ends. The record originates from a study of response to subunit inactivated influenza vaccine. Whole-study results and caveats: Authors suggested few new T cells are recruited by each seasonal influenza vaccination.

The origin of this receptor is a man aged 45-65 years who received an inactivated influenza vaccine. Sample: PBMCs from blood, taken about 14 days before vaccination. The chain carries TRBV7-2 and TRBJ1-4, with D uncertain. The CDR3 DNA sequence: TGTGCCAGCAGCCACCGGGCAACTAATGAAAAACTGTTTTTT. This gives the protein CASSHRATNEKLFF.